These 26 T cell receptor beta chains came from one sample sequenced in a study of metastatic and nonmetastatic thyroid tumors. TCRdb reprocessed the PCR reads via MiXCR. The sample carries 23,000 or so clones, about 25% recorded once. Thyroid surgery was performed in patients who had received no treatment beforehand. The source material was tumor tissue. The receptors stem from a female donor with papillary thyroid cancer or a benign thyroid nodule (not recorded which). Some clones in this sample may be carry-over from other donors' samples.

This clone was recorded many times. The chain combines TRBV14 with TRBJ2-7; 8 bases match TRBD2. This CDR3 region has 14 residues. Trimming took 4 bases from V and 6 from J; bases not matched to a gene: 8. Germline assignment: CDR1 SGHDN and CDR2 FVKESK. CDR3 DNA: TGTGCCAGCAGCCCCCGGAACGGGGGGGCCGAGCAGTACTTC. Encoded protein: CASSPRNGGAEQYF.

This clone was recorded many times. The CDR3 loop reads CASSLMQGTTGELFF. CDR3 in DNA: TGTGCCAGCAGCTTAATGCAGGGGACCACCGGGGAGCTGTTTTTT. This chain uses TRBV7-8 with TRBJ2-2; TRBD1 is a possible D gene (6 bases). The germline V gene has CDR1 SGHVS and CDR2 FQNEAQ. The V and J ends lost 2 bases and 4 bases respectively, with 11 bases between them. This CDR3 region has 15 residues.

This clone was detected once. The rearrangement uses TRBV7-2 and TRBJ1-1; D gene unclear. The V gene's germline CDR1 is SGHTA and CDR2 FQGNSA. The V end was cut by 7 bases, the J end by 1 base, with 10 bases between. The CDR3 runs 13 residues. CDR3: CASILTSNTEAFF. CDR3 nucleotide sequence: TGTGCCAGCATCCTTACATCGAACACTGAAGCTTTCTTT.

This clone appeared a few times. At one of its ends the junction is not consistent with the germline gene, which may arise from a read error. The chain employs TRBV6-2 or TRBV6-3 and TRBJ2-1; possibly TRBD2 for D (5 bases). The CDR3 is 12 amino acids. The germline V gene has CDR1 MNHEY and CDR2 SVGEGT. The CDR3 nucleotides read TGTGCCAGCAGTTACACGAGGGATGAGCAGTTATTC. Amino acids: CASSYTRDEQLF.

Comment on this clone: Because it lacks the conserved phenylalanine or tryptophan at the end, this CDR3 is likely a read error. The gene calls are TRBV18 and TRBJ1-4; 8 bases map to TRBD1. V dropped 4 bases and J dropped 6; count of bases not matched to a gene: 7. Germline V gives CDR1 KGHSH, CDR2 LQKENI. The CDR3 consists of 15 residues. The CDR3 sequence is CASSLYRGMDEKLFL. CDR3 nucleotides: TGTGCCAGCTCACTCTACAGGGGGATGGATGAAAAACTGTTTCTT.

In this sample, this clone turned up a few times. Since the CDR3 does not end with the conserved phenylalanine or tryptophan, this likely comes from a read error. This chain uses TRBV6-1 with TRBJ2-3; D is perhaps TRBD2 (6 bases). Germline values: CDR1 MNHNS, CDR2 SASEGT. The CDR3 runs 16 residues. Trimming shortened V by 0 bases and J by 2 bases, and 12 bases separated the two germline ends. CDR3 residues: CASSEAGRTFTDTQYS. CDR3 DNA sequence: TGTGCCAGCAGTGAAGCGGGGAGGACTTTCACAGATACGCAGTATTCT.

This clone has more than one count but fewer than ten. This chain uses TRBV6-1 with TRBJ2-1; maybe TRBD2 (5 bases). CDR1 and CDR2 (germline): MNHNS, SASEGT. The V gene lost 2 bases and the J gene lost 3 bases, with 11 bases spanning the gap. The CDR3 has 15 residues. Here the CDR3 DNA reads TGTGCCAGCAGTGAAAGACTGGGAGACTACAATGAGCAGTTCTTC. This sequence encodes CASSERLGDYNEQFF.

V gene TRBV11-1 combines with J gene TRBJ2-7, with 10 positions matching TRBD1. This CDR3 region has 14 residues. CDR1 is SGHAT and CDR2 is FQDESV in the germline V gene (reference sequence). V lost 5 bases to trimming and J lost 4 bases; unmatched junction nucleotides: 5. Written as DNA, the CDR3 is TGTGCCAGCAGCCACCGGGACAGGGGATACGAGCAGTACTTC. As protein: CASSHRDRGYEQYF.

V gene TRBV6-1 combines with J gene TRBJ1-2, with D possibly matching TRBD1 (6 bases). Trimming shortened V by 2 bases and J by 2 bases, and 12 bases separated the two germline ends. The CDR3 has 15 amino acids. Germline values: CDR1 MNHNS, CDR2 SASEGT. The CDR3 sequence is CASSEYPTGNYGYTF. Here the CDR3 DNA reads TGTGCCAGCAGTGAATATCCTACAGGGAACTATGGCTACACCTTC.

The V call is TRBV5-4, the J call TRBJ1-2; 10 bases are shared with TRBD1. The germline CDR1 and CDR2 sequences are SGHNT and YYREEE (reference sequence). V lost 4 bases and J lost 6; bases outside the gene matches: 12. CDR3 size: 16 residues. As DNA, the CDR3 is TGTGCCAGCAGCATGGATTGGGGACAGGGGAAAGATGGCTACACCTTC. Translation gives CASSMDWGQGKDGYTF. Complete variable domain (other parts from reference TRBV5-4 and TRBJ1-2): ETGVTQSPTHLIKTRGQQVTLRCSSQSGHNTVSWYQQALGQGPQFIFQYYREEENGRGNFPPRFSGLQFPNYSSELNVNALELDDSALYLCASSMDWGQGKDGYTFGSGTRLTVV.

This clone was seen repeatedly, ten times or more. The same CDR3 also results from other DNA sequences found in this sample. This chain joins TRBV7-8 and TRBJ2-6; tentatively, D is TRBD1 (6 bases). The CDR3 runs 16 residues. CDR1 and CDR2 from the germline V gene are SGHVS and FQNEAQ. Deletions cut 5 bases from V and 1 base from J, with 12 bases between. The CDR3 here is CASSQLRGSGANVLTF. DNA for the CDR3: TGTGCCAGCAGCCAACTAAGGGGGTCTGGGGCCAACGTCCTGACTTTC. The full variable domain, with the rest looked up from reference TRBV7-8 and TRBJ2-6, is GAGVSQSPRYKVAKRGQDVALRCDPISGHVSLFWYQQALGQGPEFLTYFQNEAQLDKSGLPSDRFFAERPEGSVSTLKIQRTQQEDSAVYLCASSQLRGSGANVLTFGAGSRLTVL.

This rearrangement joins TRBV5-6 to TRBJ2-1; 9 positions agree with TRBD2. The CDR3 is 15 amino acids. The J segment lost 5 bases and the V segment lost 4 bases, leaving 7 bases of the junction unmatched. The germline gives CDR1 SGHDT, CDR2 YYEEEE. The CDR3 reads CASSGSGSGHNEQFF. As DNA, the CDR3 is TGTGCCAGCAGCGGTAGCGGGAGCGGGCACAATGAGCAGTTCTTC.

This clone has only a few counts. A read error may produce the germline difference seen at one junction end. The rearrangement joins TRBV6-1 to TRBJ2-7; D ambiguous. The V gene's germline CDR1 is MNHNS and CDR2 SASEGT. The CDR3 sequence is 14 residues long. The chain's CDR3 is CASSELSCTYEQYF. DNA for the CDR3: TGTGCCAGCAGTGAATTAAGCTGTACCTATGAGCAGTACTTC.

The genes are TRBV5-6 and TRBJ1-2; no definite D call. Between the trimmed V and J ends, which lost 5 bases and 2 bases, there was a span of 10 bases. Germline V lookup: CDR1 SGHDT, CDR2 YYEEEE. The CDR3 is 13 residues long. CDR3 amino acids: CASSLLMNYGYTF. CDR3 sequence (DNA): TGTGCCAGCAGTCTGCTCATGAACTATGGCTACACCTTC.

By share, this clone counts as medium-sized (0.01 to 0.1%). The rearrangement links TRBV6-1 to TRBJ2-2; the match to TRBD1 covers 7 bases. The CDR3 length is 14 residues. The trim removed 5 bases at V and 7 bases at J, leaving 7 bases unmatched. Germline lookup yields CDR1 MNHNS and CDR2 SASEGT. In DNA form, the CDR3 reads TGTGCCAGCAGTCCCCAGGGGGTGGGCGGGGAGCTGTTTTTT. Protein: CASSPQGVGGELFF.

This rearrangement joins TRBV11-2 to TRBJ1-1, with 8 bases lining up with TRBD1. Germline V gene data show CDR1 as SGHAT and CDR2 as FQNNGV. This CDR3 region has 15 residues. Losses at the gene ends were 5 bases for V and 0 bases for J; bases not matched to a gene: 5. CDR3 nucleotides: TGTGCCAGCAGCGCCCGACAGGGGCTGAACACTGAAGCTTTCTTT. It specifies CASSARQGLNTEAFF.

This clone appeared a few times. A much larger clone lies one base from this, so it may be a read error. The same CDR3 arises from other DNA sequences in this sample as well. The V and J genes are TRBV5-6 and TRBJ1-5; D gene uncertain. The CDR3 loop spans 16 amino acids. The germline V gene encodes CDR1 SGHDT and CDR2 YYEEEE. V dropped 4 bases and J dropped 3 bases, with 17 bases sitting between them. The chain's CDR3 is CASSQRGVSLNQPQHF. CDR3 in DNA: TGTGCCAGCAGCCAACGTGGGGTTAGCCTCAATCAGCCCCAGCATTTT.

The chain joins TRBV5-1 to TRBJ2-1; perhaps TRBD2 as D (5 bases). The CDR3 is 16 amino acids. V shed 0 bases and J shed 7 bases, with 17 bases lying between them. Per the germline V gene, CDR1 is SGHRS and CDR2 is YFSETQ. Here the CDR3 reads CASSLVGGWAKNEQFF. DNA of the CDR3: TGCGCCAGCAGCTTGGTTGGCGGGTGGGCAAAAAATGAGCAGTTCTTC. Variable domain in full (rest from reference TRBV5-1 and TRBJ2-1): KAGVTQTPRYLIKTRGQQVTLSCSPISGHRSVSWYQQTPGQGLQFLFEYFSETQRNKGNFPGRFSGRQFSNSRSEMNVSTLELGDSALYLCASSLVGGWAKNEQFFGPGTRLTVL.

This clone showed up many times. Other DNA sequences in this specimen translate into the identical CDR3. The V call is TRBV9, the J call TRBJ2-5; D is perhaps TRBD2 (6 bases). The CDR3 covers 15 residues. V dropped 0 bases and J dropped 4 bases, with 13 bases sitting between them. CDR1 and CDR2 from the germline V gene are SGDLS and YYNGEE. CDR3 nucleotide sequence: TGTGCCAGCAGCGTAGTGGGGAGCGGGTCAGAGACCCAGTACTTC. Protein: CASSVVGSGSETQYF.

This clone has at least ten counts. The rearrangement links TRBV6-1 to TRBJ2-3, with D uncertain. This CDR3 has 12 residues. The V gene's germline CDR1 is MNHNS and CDR2 SASEGT. Trimming pared 8 bases from V and 4 bases from J, leaving 10 bases between. The CDR3 nucleotides read TGTGCCAGCGGCGTAGGCGCAGATACGCAGTATTTT. Its translation is CASGVGADTQYF.

This clone was detected many times. The chain carries TRBV28 and TRBJ1-5; 9 bases match TRBD1. The CDR3 spans 15 residues. With 2 bases clipped from V and 6 bases from J, the junction kept 5 bases outside the gene matches. The germline CDR1 and CDR2 sequences are MDHEN and SYDVKM. CDR3 amino acids: CASSLGQGYSQPQHF. For the CDR3, the DNA is TGTGCCAGCAGTTTAGGACAGGGGTACAGTCAGCCCCAGCATTTT.

This chain links TRBV20-1 with TRBJ2-1; 10 bases agree with TRBD2. The CDR3 contains 15 residues. The germline gives CDR1 DFQATT, CDR2 SNEGSKA (reference sequence). The junction had 9 bases not matched to a gene; V was cut back by 6 bases and J by 4 bases. Here the CDR3 reads CSALGLARTYNEQFF. The CDR3 nucleotides are TGCAGTGCCTTGGGACTAGCGAGAACATACAATGAGCAGTTCTTC.

This clone was picked up a small number of times. The chain uses TRBV7-2 and TRBJ1-1; D is unresolved. V lost 5 bases, J lost 2 bases, and 12 bases lay in between. Germline CDR1 and CDR2: SGHTA and FQGNSA. The length of the CDR3 is 14 residues. The CDR3 nucleotides read TGTGCCAGCAGCCTTTTGGGCTTCAACACTGAAGCTTTCTTT. It encodes CASSLLGFNTEAFF. The full variable domain, completed using reference TRBV7-2 and TRBJ1-1, is GAGVSQSPSNKVTEKGKDVELRCDPISGHTALYWYRQSLGQGLEFLIYFQGNSAPDKSGLPSDRFSAERTGGSVSTLTIQRTQQEDSAVYLCASSLLGFNTEAFFGQGTRLTVV.

Concerning this clone itself: A single base separates this from a much larger clone, so it may be a read error. This same CDR3 is encoded by further DNA sequences in the sample. V is TRBV9 and J is TRBJ2-5; tentative D call: TRBD1 (7 bases). This CDR3 has 17 amino acids. V dropped 1 base and J dropped 3 bases, with 19 bases sitting between them. Germline V gene data show CDR1 as SGDLS and CDR2 as YYNGEE. In nucleotides, the CDR3 is TGTGCCAGCAGCGTAACCACCGGTACAGGGGAGGAAGAGACCCAGTACTTC. Protein product: CASSVTTGTGEEETQYF.

This chain joins TRBV6-1 and TRBJ2-5, with no clear D. V was clipped by 6 bases and J by 8 bases, with 16 bases between them. CDR3 length equals 13 residues. CDR1 is MNHNS and CDR2 is SASEGT in the germline V gene. CDR3 sequence reads: CASSRTPADTQYF. The CDR3 nucleotides read TGTGCCAGCAGCCGAACCCCGGCTGATACCCAGTACTTC.

This clone is deemed medium-sized. The chain uses TRBV19 and TRBJ2-7, with D maybe TRBD1 (5 bases). The V and J ends lost 5 bases and 0 bases respectively, with 11 bases between them. The CDR3 length is 14 residues. Germline-derived CDR1 and CDR2 are LNHDA and SQIVND (reference sequence). CDR3 in amino acids: CASSATASSYEQYF. CDR3 nucleotides: TGTGCCAGTAGTGCGACAGCCAGCTCCTACGAGCAGTACTTC.